Below, 12 T cell receptor beta chains from the same sample are listed, as sequenced in a study of T-cell reconstitution after alpha-beta-depleted transplantation in children. Unique molecular identifiers were incorporated into the prepared TCRbeta library. Using its own MiXCR run on the PCR reads, TCRdb lists one record per CDR3 protein. The sample yields 300,000 to 350,000 distinct CDR3 sequences, 23% seen once. This material consisted of PBMCs, mostly from graft donor cells, taken 180 days after TCRalphabeta/CD19-depleted stem cell transplant. The receptors were gathered from a male patient between 5 and 17 years old who had a stem cell transplant for acute lymphoblastic leukemia, so the T cells may come from the graft donor.

A few counts support this clonotype. The genes are TRBV12-3 or TRBV12-4 and TRBJ1-3, with D tentatively TRBD1 (5 bases). V was cut by 3 bases and J by 1 base, with 13 bases left in between. The CDR3 covers 16 residues. CDR3 in amino acids: CASSLFSTVSGNTIYF. CDR3 coding DNA: TGTGCCAGCAGTTTGTTCTCGACAGTATCTGGAAACACCATATATTTT.

The gene calls are TRBV5-4 and TRBJ2-7; TRBD2 is a possible D gene (6 bases). CDR1 is SGHNT and CDR2 is YYREEE in the germline V gene (reference sequence). The CDR3 spans 14 residues. V dropped 2 bases and J dropped 2 bases, with 11 bases sitting between them. The CDR3 reads CASSLAEGAYEQYF. CDR3 DNA sequence: TGTGCCAGCAGCTTAGCGGAGGGTGCCTACGAGCAGTACTTC. The variable domain in full, with the rest retrieved from reference TRBV5-4 and TRBJ2-7, is ETGVTQSPTHLIKTRGQQVTLRCSSQSGHNTVSWYQQALGQGPQFIFQYYREEENGRGNFPPRFSGLQFPNYSSELNVNALELDDSALYLCASSLAEGAYEQYFGPGTRLTVT.

The V call is TRBV5-5, the J call TRBJ1-1, with 7 nucleotides matching TRBD1. Germline CDR1 reads SGHKS; CDR2 reads YYEKEE (reference sequence). The trim removed 4 bases at V and 3 bases at J, leaving 9 bases unmatched. The CDR3 has 15 amino acids. The CDR3 DNA reads as TGTGCCAGCAGCCGACAGGGTCGGCAGGACACTGAAGCTTTCTTT. Encoded protein: CASSRQGRQDTEAFF.

The rearrangement joins TRBV4-1 to TRBJ1-2; D is ambiguous. The germline V and J ends were trimmed by 6 bases and 4 bases, with 12 bases remaining between them. Germline loops: CDR1 MGHRA, CDR2 YSYEKL. CDR3 size: 13 residues. DNA for the CDR3: TGCGCCAGCAGGCACGCGGGCCCCTATGGCTACACCTTC. Residues: CASRHAGPYGYTF.

This clonotype has more than one count but fewer than ten. V is TRBV2 and J is TRBJ2-7, with no clear D. In germline, CDR1 is SNHLY, CDR2 FYNNEI. CDR3 size: 12 residues. Trimming removed 3 bases from V and 4 bases from J, with 7 bases in between. The CDR3 protein is CASSDVAYEQYF. Here the CDR3 DNA reads TGTGCCAGCAGTGACGTAGCTTACGAGCAGTACTTC.

The rearrangement links TRBV5-6 to TRBJ1-5, with TRBD1 as a possible D gene (6 bases). The CDR3 runs to 19 residues. Germline assignment: CDR1 SGHDT and CDR2 YYEEEE. Trimming took off 3 bases at V and 0 bases at J, with 22 bases between the two ends. The CDR3 DNA follows: TGTGCCAGCAGCTCGAGGGAGAGGGACAAGACTTATAGCAATCAGCCCCAGCATTTT. It codes for CASSSRERDKTYSNQPQHF.

The chain carries TRBV15 and TRBJ1-4, with D possibly matching TRBD1 (5 bases). The CDR3 is made up of 15 amino acids. V dropped 1 base and J dropped 8 bases, with 14 bases sitting between them. The germline V gene encodes CDR1 LNHNV and CDR2 YYDKDF (reference sequence). Here the CDR3 reads CATSRVLPGYEKLFF. In DNA, the CDR3 is TGTGCCACCAGCAGAGTCCTGCCAGGGTACGAAAAACTGTTTTTT.

The DNA for the CDR3 is TGCAGTGCGGTAACCGGACTAGCGGGAACCAATGAGCAGTTCTTC. Its translation is CSAVTGLAGTNEQFF. This chain joins TRBV20-1 and TRBJ2-1; 12 nucleotides agree with TRBD2. CDR1 is DFQATT, CDR2 SNEGSKA, per germline (reference sequence). This CDR3 region has 15 residues. J lost 6 bases, V lost 6 bases, and 9 bases had no gene match.

The chain couples TRBV5-5 to TRBJ1-1; 8 bases are shared with TRBD1. V lost 3 bases and J lost 0; bases outside the gene matches: 7. The CDR3 sequence is 16 residues long. Germline lookup yields CDR1 SGHKS and CDR2 YYEKEE (reference sequence). CDR3 in amino acids: CASSWWTGRMNTEAFF. DNA of the CDR3: TGTGCCAGCAGCTGGTGGACAGGGAGGATGAACACTGAAGCTTTCTTT.

This clonotype was detected only a few times. This sequence joins TRBV20-1 and TRBJ2-7; D tentatively reads TRBD1 or TRBD2 (5 bases each). Germline CDR1 reads DFQATT; CDR2 reads SNEGSKA (reference sequence). This CDR3 region has 17 residues. Trimming shortened V by 3 bases and J by 5 bases, and 26 bases separated the two germline ends. The chain's CDR3 is CSASWFGSPRGFDEQYF. The CDR3 nucleotides are TGCAGTGCTAGTTGGTTCGGCTCACCCCGGGGCTTTGACGAGCAGTACTTC.

This clonotype was found a few times. CDR3 bases: TGTGCCACCGGGACTAGTACAGAGACCCAGTACTTC. Its protein is CATGTSTETQYF. The rearrangement joins TRBV24-1 to TRBJ2-5; 8 bases align to TRBD2. V lost 9 bases to trimming and J lost 4 bases; unmatched junction nucleotides: 3. The CDR3 runs 12 residues. Per germline, CDR1 KGHDR and CDR2 SFDVKD.

The sample holds a few counts of this clonotype. V usage is TRBV28 and J usage is TRBJ1-2; D remains ambiguous. Germline V gene sequence: CDR1 MDHEN, CDR2 SYDVKM. The CDR3 length is 18 residues. Trimming took off 2 bases at V and 0 bases at J, with 19 bases between the two ends. The CDR3 reads CASSLEGLHTLANYGYTF. In DNA form, the CDR3 reads TGTGCCAGCAGTTTAGAAGGGCTTCACACCTTAGCTAACTATGGCTACACCTTC.